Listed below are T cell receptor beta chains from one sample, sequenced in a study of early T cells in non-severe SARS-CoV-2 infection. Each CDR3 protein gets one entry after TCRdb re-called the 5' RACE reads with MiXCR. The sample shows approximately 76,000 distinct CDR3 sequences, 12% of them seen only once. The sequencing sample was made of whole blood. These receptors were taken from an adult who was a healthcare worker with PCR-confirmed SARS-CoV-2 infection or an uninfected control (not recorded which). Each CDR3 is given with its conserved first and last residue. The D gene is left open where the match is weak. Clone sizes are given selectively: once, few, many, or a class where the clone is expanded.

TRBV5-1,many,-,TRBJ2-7,CASSRTLDEQYF,TGCGCCAGCAGCCGGACCCTCGACGAGCAGTACTTC
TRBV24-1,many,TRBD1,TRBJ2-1,CATSVGSGTGGPYNEQFF,TGTGCCACCAGCGTCGGATCCGGGACAGGGGGACCCTACAATGAGCAGTTCTTC
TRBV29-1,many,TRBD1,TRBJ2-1,CSVRGGDGQFF,TGCAGCGTTAGAGGGGGCGACGGGCAGTTCTTC
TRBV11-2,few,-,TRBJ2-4,CASSHIRVRGGVAKNIQYF,TGTGCCAGCAGCCATATTAGGGTCCGGGGCGGGGTGGCCAAAAACATTCAGTACTTC
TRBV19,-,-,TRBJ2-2,CASSIKQTMNTGELFF,TGTGCCAGTAGTATTAAACAGACTATGAACACCGGGGAGCTGTTTTTT
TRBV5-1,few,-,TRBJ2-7,CASSPRDGHLDEQYF,TGCGCCAGCAGCCCACGGGACGGGCACCTAGACGAGCAGTACTTC
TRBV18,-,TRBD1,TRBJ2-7,CASSLLQGDEQYF,TGTGCCAGCTCACTTCTTCAGGGGGACGAGCAGTACTTC
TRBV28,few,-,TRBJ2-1,CASSSPLQGINEQFF,TGTGCCAGCAGTTCCCCCCTCCAGGGGATTAATGAGCAGTTCTTC
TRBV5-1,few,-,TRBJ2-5,CASSFTHRQETQYF,TGTGCCAGCAGCTTCACTCACAGGCAAGAGACCCAGTACTTC
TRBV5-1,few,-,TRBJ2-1,CASNGGVSYNEQFF,TGCGCCAGCAATGGCGGGGTCTCCTACAATGAGCAGTTCTTC
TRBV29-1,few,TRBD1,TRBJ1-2,CSVGQGAYGYTF,TGCAGCGTTGGGCAGGGGGCCTATGGCTACACCTTC
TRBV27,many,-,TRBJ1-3,CASSARVIDSGNTIYF,TGTGCCAGCAGTGCCAGGGTGATAGACTCTGGAAACACCATATATTTT
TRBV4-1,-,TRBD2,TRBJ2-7,CASSLTGLAGRGQYF,TGCGCCAGCAGCCTCACGGGACTAGCGGGACGAGGGCAGTACTTC
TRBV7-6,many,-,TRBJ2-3,CASSLGSVDTQYF,TGTGCCAGCAGCTTAGGGTCGGTGGATACGCAGTATTTT
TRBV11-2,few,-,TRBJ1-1,CASSFSRVGTEAFF,TGTGCCAGCAGCTTCAGCAGGGTTGGCACTGAAGCTTTCTTT
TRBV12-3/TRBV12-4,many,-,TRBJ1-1,CASSLGPNTEAFF,TGTGCCAGCAGCTTGGGCCCGAACACTGAAGCTTTCTTT
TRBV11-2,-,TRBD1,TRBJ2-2,CASSLMPRGTANTGELFF,TGTGCCAGCAGCTTAATGCCCAGGGGGACCGCGAACACCGGGGAGCTGTTTTTT
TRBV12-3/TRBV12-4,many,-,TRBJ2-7,CASSLKDSSYEQYF,TGTGCCAGCAGTTTAAAGGACAGCTCCTACGAGCAGTACTTC
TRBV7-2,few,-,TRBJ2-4,CASSLIAKNIQYF,TGTGCCAGCAGCTTAATAGCCAAAAACATTCAGTACTTC
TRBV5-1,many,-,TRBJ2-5,CASSLPGRSQETQYF,TGCGCCAGCAGCTTACCGGGACGGTCCCAAGAGACCCAGTACTTC
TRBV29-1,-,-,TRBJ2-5,CSGGGLPQETQYF,TGCAGCGGCGGGGGCCTCCCCCAAGAGACCCAGTACTTC
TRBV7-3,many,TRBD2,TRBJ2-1,CASSLGLAPSNEQFF,TGTGCCAGCAGCTTAGGACTAGCGCCCTCCAATGAGCAGTTCTTC
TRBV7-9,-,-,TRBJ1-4,CASSFSGGPRDGNEKLFF,TGTGCCAGCAGCTTCTCGGGCGGCCCTCGAGACGGTAATGAAAAACTGTTTTTT
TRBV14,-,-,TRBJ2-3,CASSLIGGLTDTQYF,TGTGCCAGCAGCCTAATAGGGGGTCTCACAGATACGCAGTATTTT
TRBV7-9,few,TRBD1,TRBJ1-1,CASSPTGDTEAFF,TGTGCCAGCAGCCCGACAGGGGACACTGAAGCTTTCTTT